This entry describes one T cell receptor beta chain. This record belongs to a study of blood T cell repertoires in COVID-19. Study in general: Donors in the United States, Italy and Spain gave samples during acute or convalescent COVID-19. T cells, B-cell-depleted T cells, or PBMCs supplied cDNA or gDNA.

Seattle researchers signed up patients amid active infection and tracked them longitudinally. J gave up 7 bases and V 3 bases, and 7 bases lay outside the gene matches. The CDR3 sequence is 16 residues long. CDR1 is KGHSH, CDR2 LQKENI, per germline. Original processing methods: It was from reference gene primer amplification that nucleated cell counts were estimated. TCRdb's copy holds only in-frame clones and misses some; the assay was immunoSEQ multiplex PCR. The DNA gave D and trimming, while V, J and clone size come from that table. The sample yields about 200,000 clones, around 86% seen once. The receptor's source is a woman between 70 and 85 years old with COVID-19, enrolled during active disease. The sample was peripheral blood. The chain recombines TRBV18 with TRBJ2-1, with 12 bases identical to TRBD2. The CDR3 coding sequence is TGTGCCAGCTCACCCCAATCTACTAGCGGGGGGAATGAGCAGTTCTTC. Protein sequence: CASSPQSTSGGNEQFF.